The next 4 T cell receptor beta chains were all read from a single sample in a study of T cells in Graves' hyperthyroidism and ophthalmopathy (dated by TCRdb to between 2017 and 2020). The library came from multiplex PCR. The reads were generated on an Illumina HiSeq 2000. The TCR beta CDR3 regions were amplified from RNA transcripts. A first-round RT-PCR of the TCR CDR3 used the HTBI primer set with the Qiagen OneStep RT-PCR kit. TCRdb's own reprocessing of the public reads used fastp at Q25 and MiXCR and kept productive beta chains. Every CDR3 protein is listed once, alongside the most common genes and DNA of its rows. In this sample the table shows roughly 570,000 distinct CDR3 sequences, around 46% of which occur a single time. Clones ranked in the top ten supply around 7.7% of the sample. Sequencing used peripheral blood or thyroid tissue (not recorded which). The receptors shown here come from a woman between 18 and 29 years old with Graves' hyperthyroidism.

This clonotype was seen only a few times. The rearrangement joins TRBV20-1 to TRBJ1-5; the D gene is possibly TRBD1 (5 bases). The CDR3 consists of 14 residues. The V end lost 1 base, the J end lost 6 bases, and 13 bases lay between the germline ends. The germline CDR1 and CDR2 sequences are DFQATT and SNEGSKA (reference sequence). The CDR3 loop reads CSARVRGLAQPQHF. CDR3 nucleotide sequence: TGCAGTGCTAGAGTGAGGGGACTGGCTCAGCCCCAGCATTTT.

There are many counts of this clonotype. The chain employs TRBV11-3 and TRBJ1-4; 7 nucleotides line up with TRBD1. CDR3 length equals 11 residues. With V trimmed by 7 bases and J by 12 bases, 5 bases remained unmatched. Germline assignment: CDR1 SGHNT and CDR2 YENEEA. The CDR3 sequence: CASTQGEELFF. The CDR3 nucleotides are TGTGCCAGCACCCAGGGGGAGGAACTGTTTTTT.

This clonotype was detected ten times or more. This sequence joins TRBV6-1 and TRBJ1-6; tentative D call: TRBD1 (6 bases). The CDR3 totals 16 residues. CDR1 and CDR2 (germline): MNHNS, SASEGT. The V and J ends lost 8 bases and 9 bases respectively, with 23 bases between them. The CDR3 protein is CASGGGMDRMASPLHF. The CDR3 DNA sequence: TGTGCCAGCGGAGGGGGTATGGACCGCATGGCTTCACCCCTCCACTTT.

The chain combines TRBV20-1 with TRBJ2-7; D is perhaps TRBD2 (6 bases). The CDR3 sequence is 14 residues long. V lost 1 base to trimming and J lost 4 bases, with 14 bases between them. Germline loops: CDR1 DFQATT, CDR2 SNEGSKA (reference sequence). CDR3 protein: CSARVGGSDYEQYF. As DNA, the CDR3 is TGCAGTGCTAGAGTGGGGGGTTCTGATTACGAGCAGTACTTC.